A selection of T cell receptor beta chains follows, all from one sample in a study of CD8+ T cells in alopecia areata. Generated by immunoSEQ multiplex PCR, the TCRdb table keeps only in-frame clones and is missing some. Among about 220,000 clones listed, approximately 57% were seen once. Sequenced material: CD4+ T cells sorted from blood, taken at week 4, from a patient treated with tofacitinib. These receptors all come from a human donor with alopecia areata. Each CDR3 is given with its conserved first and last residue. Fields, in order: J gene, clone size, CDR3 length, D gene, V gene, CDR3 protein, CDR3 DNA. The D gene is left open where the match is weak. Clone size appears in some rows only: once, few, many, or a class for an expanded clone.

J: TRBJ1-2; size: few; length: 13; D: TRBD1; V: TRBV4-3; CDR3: CASSQATGDGYTF; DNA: TGCGCCAGCAGCCAAGCGACAGGGGATGGCTACACCTTC
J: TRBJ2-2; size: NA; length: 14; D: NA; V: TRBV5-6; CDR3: CASSWGQNTGELFF; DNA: TGTGCCAGCAGCTGGGGACAGAACACCGGGGAGCTGTTTTTT
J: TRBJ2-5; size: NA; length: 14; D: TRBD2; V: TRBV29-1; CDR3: CSVRLAGKEETQYF; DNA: TGCAGCGTTCGACTAGCGGGGAAAGAAGAGACCCAGTACTTC
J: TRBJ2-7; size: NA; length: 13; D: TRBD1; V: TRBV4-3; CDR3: CASSQDGTAEQYF; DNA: TGCGCCAGCAGCCAAGATGGGACAGCCGAGCAGTACTTC
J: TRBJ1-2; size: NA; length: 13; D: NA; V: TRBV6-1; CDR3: CASSEDRKGGYTF; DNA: TGTGCCAGCAGTGAAGACAGAAAGGGAGGCTACACCTTC
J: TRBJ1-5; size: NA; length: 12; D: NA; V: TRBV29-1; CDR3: CSVGNRNQAQHF; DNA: TGCAGCGTGGGTAACAGGAATCAGGCCCAGCATTTT
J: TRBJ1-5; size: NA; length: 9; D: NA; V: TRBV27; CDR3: CASTPPQHF; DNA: TGTGCCAGCACGCCGCCCCAGCATTTT
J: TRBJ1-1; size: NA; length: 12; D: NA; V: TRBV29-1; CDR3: CSVVDRNTEAFF; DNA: TGCAGCGTCGTTGATAGGAACACTGAAGCTTTCTTT
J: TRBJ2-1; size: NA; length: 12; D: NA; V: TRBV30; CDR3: CAWSGTWQEQFF; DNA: TGTGCCTGGAGCGGAACTTGGCAAGAGCAGTTCTTC
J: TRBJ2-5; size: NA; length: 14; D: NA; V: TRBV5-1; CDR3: CASSLRGLQETQYF; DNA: TGCGCCAGCAGCTTACGAGGGCTCCAAGAGACCCAGTACTTC
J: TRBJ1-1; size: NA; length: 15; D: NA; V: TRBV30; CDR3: CAWSLVRQINTEAFF; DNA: TGTGCCTGGAGTTTAGTAAGACAGATAAACACTGAAGCTTTCTTT
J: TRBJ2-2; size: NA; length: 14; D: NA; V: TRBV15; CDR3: CATSRGGRTGELFF; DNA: TGTGCCACCAGCAGGGGAGGAAGGACCGGGGAGCTGTTTTTT
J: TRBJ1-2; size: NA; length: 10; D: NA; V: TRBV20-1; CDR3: CSARDSGYTF; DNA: TGCAGTGCTAGAGACAGTGGCTACACCTTC
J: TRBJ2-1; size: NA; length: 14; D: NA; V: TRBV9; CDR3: CASSVENGYNEQFF; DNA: TGTGCCAGCAGCGTAGAGAACGGGTACAATGAGCAGTTCTTC
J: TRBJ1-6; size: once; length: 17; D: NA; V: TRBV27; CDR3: CASSLVRGSSYNSPLHF; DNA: TGTGCCAGCAGTCTAGTACGAGGGAGCTCCTATAATTCACCCCTCCACTTT
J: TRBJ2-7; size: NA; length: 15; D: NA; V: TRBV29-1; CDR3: CSVGRGGISSYEQYF; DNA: TGCAGCGTTGGGCGAGGAGGGATAAGCTCCTACGAGCAGTACTTC
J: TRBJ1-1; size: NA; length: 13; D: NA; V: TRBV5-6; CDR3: CASSFGDNTEAFF; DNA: TGTGCCAGCAGCTTCGGTGACAACACTGAAGCTTTCTTT
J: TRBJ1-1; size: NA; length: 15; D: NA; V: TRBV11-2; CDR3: CASRIGRTMNTEAFF; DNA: TGTGCCAGCAGAATAGGACGGACAATGAACACTGAAGCTTTCTTT
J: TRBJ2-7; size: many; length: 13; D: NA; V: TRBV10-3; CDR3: CAISPDLPYEQYF; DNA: TGTGCCATCAGCCCCGACCTCCCCTACGAGCAGTACTTC
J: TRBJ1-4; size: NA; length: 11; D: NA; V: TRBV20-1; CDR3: CSADGQEKLFF; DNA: TGCAGTGCTGACGGACAGGAAAAACTGTTTTTT
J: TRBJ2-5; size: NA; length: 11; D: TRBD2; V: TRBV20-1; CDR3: CSAGTMETQYF; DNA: TGCAGTGCTGGGACTATGGAGACCCAGTACTTC
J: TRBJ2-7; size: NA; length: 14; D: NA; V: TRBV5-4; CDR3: CASSLFMAPYEQYF; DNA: TGTGCCAGCAGCTTGTTTATGGCACCTTACGAGCAGTACTTC
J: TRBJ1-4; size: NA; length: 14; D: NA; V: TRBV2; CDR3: CASSENLRNEKLFF; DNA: TGTGCCAGCAGTGAGAATTTGAGGAATGAAAAACTGTTTTTT
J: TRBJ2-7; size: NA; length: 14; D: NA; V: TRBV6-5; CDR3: CASRSDGHGGEQYF; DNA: TGTGCCAGCAGGAGCGACGGGCACGGGGGTGAGCAGTACTTC
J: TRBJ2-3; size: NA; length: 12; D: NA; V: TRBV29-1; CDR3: CSSRPATDTQYF; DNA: TGCAGCTCCCGTCCGGCTACAGATACTCAGTATTTT
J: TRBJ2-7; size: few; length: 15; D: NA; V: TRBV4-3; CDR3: CASSQDRERPYEQYF; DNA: TGCGCCAGCAGCCAAGATAGGGAACGACCCTACGAGCAGTACTTC
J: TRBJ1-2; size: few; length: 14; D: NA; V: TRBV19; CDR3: CASRPTTVSYGYTF; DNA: TGTGCCAGTAGGCCTACGACAGTTTCCTATGGCTACACCTTC
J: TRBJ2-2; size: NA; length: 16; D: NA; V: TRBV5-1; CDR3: CASQRERDMNTGELFF; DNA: TGCGCCAGCCAGAGGGAGAGAGACATGAACACCGGGGAGCTGTTTTTT
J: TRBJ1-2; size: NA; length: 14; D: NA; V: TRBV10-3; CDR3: CAISEPGAHDGYTF; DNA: TGTGCCATCAGTGAGCCAGGGGCGCATGATGGCTACACCTTC
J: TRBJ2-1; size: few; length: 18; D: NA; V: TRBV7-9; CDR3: CASSFVDGFGGEDNEQFF; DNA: TGTGCCAGCAGCTTCGTGGACGGGTTTGGGGGCGAGGACAATGAGCAGTTCTTC
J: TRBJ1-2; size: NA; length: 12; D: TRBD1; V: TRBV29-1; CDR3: CSVTGGMDGYTF; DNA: TGCAGCGTTACAGGGGGCATGGATGGCTACACCTTC
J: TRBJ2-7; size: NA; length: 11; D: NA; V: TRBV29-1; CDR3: CSVEEGYEQYF; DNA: TGCAGCGTTGAAGAGGGGTACGAGCAGTACTTC
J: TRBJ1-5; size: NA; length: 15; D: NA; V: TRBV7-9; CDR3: CASAEESQPGQPQHF; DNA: TGTGCCAGCGCCGAGGAAAGCCAACCGGGGCAGCCCCAGCATTTT
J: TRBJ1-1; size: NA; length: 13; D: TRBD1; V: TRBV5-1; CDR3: CASSLDRGIEAFF; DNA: TGCGCCAGCAGCTTGGACAGGGGAATTGAAGCTTTCTTT
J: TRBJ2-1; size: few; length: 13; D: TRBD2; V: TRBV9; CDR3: CASSPEGLAGQFF; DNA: TGTGCCAGCAGCCCCGAGGGACTAGCGGGGCAGTTCTTC
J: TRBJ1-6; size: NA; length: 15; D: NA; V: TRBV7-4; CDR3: CASSSGMAFNSPLHF; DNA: TGTGCCAGCAGCTCCGGTATGGCGTTTAATTCACCCCTCCACTTT
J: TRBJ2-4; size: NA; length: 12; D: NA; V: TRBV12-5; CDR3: CASGLVGWRRYF; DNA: TGTGCTAGTGGTTTGGTCGGTTGGAGGAGGTACTTC
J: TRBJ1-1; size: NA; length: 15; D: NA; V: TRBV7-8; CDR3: CASSQEPPLDTEAFF; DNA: TGTGCCAGCAGCCAAGAGCCTCCCCTGGACACTGAAGCTTTCTTT
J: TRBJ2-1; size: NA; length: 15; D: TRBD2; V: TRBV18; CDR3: CASSPSSGGYNEQFF; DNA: TGTGCCAGCTCACCGAGTAGCGGGGGGTACAATGAGCAGTTCTTC
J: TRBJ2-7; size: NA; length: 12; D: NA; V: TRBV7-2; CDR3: CASSLAQYEQYF; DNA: TGTGCCAGCAGCCTTGCTCAGTACGAGCAGTACTTC
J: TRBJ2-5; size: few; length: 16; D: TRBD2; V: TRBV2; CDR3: CASRTGLAGFQETQYF; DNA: TGTGCCAGCAGGACAGGACTAGCGGGGTTCCAAGAGACCCAGTACTTC
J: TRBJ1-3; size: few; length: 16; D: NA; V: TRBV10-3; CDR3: CAISDPGGGPGNTIYF; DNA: TGTGCCATCAGTGATCCCGGCGGAGGACCTGGAAACACCATATATTTT
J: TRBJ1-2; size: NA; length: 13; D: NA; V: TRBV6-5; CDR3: CASSERLNYGYTF; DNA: TGTGCCAGCAGTGAGAGGCTCAACTATGGCTACACCTTC
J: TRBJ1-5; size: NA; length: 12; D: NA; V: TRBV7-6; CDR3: CASSMIGEGQHF; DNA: TGTGCCAGCAGTATGATCGGAGAGGGACAGCATTTT
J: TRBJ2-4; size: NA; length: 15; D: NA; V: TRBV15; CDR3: CATSRDGGAKNIQYF; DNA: TGTGCCACCAGCAGAGATGGGGGTGCCAAAAACATTCAGTACTTC
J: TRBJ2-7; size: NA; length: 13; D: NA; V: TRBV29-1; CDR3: CSVGTANGYEQYF; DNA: TGCAGCGTTGGGACCGCGAATGGGTACGAGCAGTACTTC
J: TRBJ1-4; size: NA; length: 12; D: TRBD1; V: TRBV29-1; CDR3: CSVIQGNEKLFF; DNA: TGCAGCGTCATACAGGGGAATGAAAAACTGTTTTTT
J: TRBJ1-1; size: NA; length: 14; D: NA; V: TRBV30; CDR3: CAWKEGVKNTEAFF; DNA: TGTGCCTGGAAGGAGGGTGTAAAGAACACTGAAGCTTTCTTT
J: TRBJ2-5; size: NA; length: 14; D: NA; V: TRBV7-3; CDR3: CASSLGPLQETQYF; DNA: TGTGCCAGCAGCTTAGGTCCTCTTCAAGAGACCCAGTACTTC
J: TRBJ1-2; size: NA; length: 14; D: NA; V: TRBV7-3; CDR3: CASSPNGGGEGYTF; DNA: TGTGCCAGCAGCCCTAATGGGGGCGGGGAAGGCTACACCTTC
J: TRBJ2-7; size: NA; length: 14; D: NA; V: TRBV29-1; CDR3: CSVTRDKISYEQYF; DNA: TGCAGCGTTACTCGGGACAAAATCTCCTACGAGCAGTACTTC
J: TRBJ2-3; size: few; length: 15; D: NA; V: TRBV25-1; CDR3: CASSESDSPTDTQYF; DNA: TGTGCCAGCAGTGAATCGGACAGCCCCACAGATACGCAGTATTTT